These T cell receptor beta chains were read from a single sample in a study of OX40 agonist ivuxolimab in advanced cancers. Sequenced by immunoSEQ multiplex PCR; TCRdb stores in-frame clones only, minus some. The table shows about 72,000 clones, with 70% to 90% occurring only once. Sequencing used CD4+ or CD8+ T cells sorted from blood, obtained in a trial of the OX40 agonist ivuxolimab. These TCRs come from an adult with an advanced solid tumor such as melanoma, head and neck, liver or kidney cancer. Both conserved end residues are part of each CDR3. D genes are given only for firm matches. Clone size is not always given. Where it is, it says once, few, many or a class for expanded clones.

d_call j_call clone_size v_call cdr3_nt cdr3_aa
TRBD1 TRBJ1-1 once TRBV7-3 TGTGCCAGCAGCTTAGGGTCCGACAGGGCCGAAGCTTTCTTT CASSLGSDRAEAFF
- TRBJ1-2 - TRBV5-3 TGTGCCAGAAGCTTGGGGCAGACTTATTACACCTTC CARSLGQTYYTF
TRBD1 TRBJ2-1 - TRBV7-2 TGTGCCAGCAGCTTTCGGACAGGGGGCGCAGCCTACAATGAGCAGTTCTTC CASSFRTGGAAYNEQFF
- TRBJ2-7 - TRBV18 TGTGCCAGCTCACCACTAAGTTACGCGACAGGAGGGTTAGACGAGCAGTACTTC CASSPLSYATGGLDEQYF
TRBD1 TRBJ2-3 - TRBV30 TGTGCCTGGTCCGGGACAGGGGGCAAGGATACGCAGTATTTT CAWSGTGGKDTQYF
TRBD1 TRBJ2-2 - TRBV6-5 TGTGCCAGCAGTTCACGGCGGACAGGGAACACCGGGGAGCTGTTTTTT CASSSRRTGNTGELFF
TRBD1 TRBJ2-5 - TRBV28 TGTGCCAGCAGTTCGCAACAGGGGGCGGGAGAGACCCAGTACTTC CASSSQQGAGETQYF
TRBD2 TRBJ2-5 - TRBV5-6 TGTGCCAGCAGCCGGGGACTAGCGGAAGAGACCCAGTACTTC CASSRGLAEETQYF
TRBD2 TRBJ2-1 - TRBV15 TGTGCCACCAGCCCTCCGGGACTAGCGGGAGGACGGGAGCAGTTCTTC CATSPPGLAGGREQFF
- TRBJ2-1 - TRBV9 TGTGCCAGCAGCCTCGGGCTGCCCTTCGGTGAGCAGTTCTTC CASSLGLPFGEQFF
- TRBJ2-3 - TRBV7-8 TGTGCCAGCAGCTTTTCCCAGCTGGAAGATACGCAGTATTTT CASSFSQLEDTQYF
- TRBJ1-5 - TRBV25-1 TGTGCCAGCAGTGAAATTACGGGTAGCCAGCCCCAGCATTTT CASSEITGSQPQHF
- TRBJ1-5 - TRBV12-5 TGTGCTAGTGCCCCAGGGGATAGCAATCAGCCCCAGCATTTT CASAPGDSNQPQHF
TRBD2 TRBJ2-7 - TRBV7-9 TGTGCCAGCAGCTTTCGAGCGGGGGGGCGGTACGAGCAGTACTTC CASSFRAGGRYEQYF
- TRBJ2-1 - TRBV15 TGTGCCACCAGCGGGGGTTCCTACAATGAGCAGTTCTTC CATSGGSYNEQFF
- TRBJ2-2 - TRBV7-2 TGTGCCAGCAGCTTAGGAATCCGTAGGGAGCTGTTTTTT CASSLGIRRELFF
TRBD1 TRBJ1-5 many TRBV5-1 TGCGCCAGCAGCTTCGCTCCGGGACAGGGGGCAGGTCAGCCCCAGCATTTT CASSFAPGQGAGQPQHF
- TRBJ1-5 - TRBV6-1 TGTGCCAGCATGCCGGGGTGGGGGCCCCAGCATTTT CASMPGWGPQHF
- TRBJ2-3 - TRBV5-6 TGTGCCAGCAGCTCGGCGGCCATACGTAGTGGCACAGATACGCAGTATTTT CASSSAAIRSGTDTQYF
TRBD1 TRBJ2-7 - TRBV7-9 TGTGCCAGCAGCTTAGAGGGGACAGGGGTCTGGGAGCAGTACTTC CASSLEGTGVWEQYF
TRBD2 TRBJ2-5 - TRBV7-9 TGTGCCAGCAGCTTATTCGGGCTAGCGGGGGACCAAGAGACCCAGTACTTC CASSLFGLAGDQETQYF
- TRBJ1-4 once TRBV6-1 TGTGCCAGCAGTGTTCTTGAGGGTTCATTAGTCCCTAATCCTAATGAAAAACTGTTTTTT CASSVLEGSLVPNPNEKLFF
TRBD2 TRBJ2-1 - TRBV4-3 TGCGCCAGCAGCCAGGGGAACAGACTAGCTAGTGATGAGCAGTTCTTC CASSQGNRLASDEQFF
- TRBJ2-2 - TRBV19 TGTGCCAGCGCGGGACAGAACACCGGGGAGCTGTTTTTT CASAGQNTGELFF
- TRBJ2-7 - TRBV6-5 TGTGCCAGCAGGAAGAGGTCAGGGGAATACGAGCAGTACTTC CASRKRSGEYEQYF
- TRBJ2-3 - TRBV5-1 TGCGCCAGCAGCTTGGTGAAAGATACGCAGTATTTT CASSLVKDTQYF
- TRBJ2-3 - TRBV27 TGTGCCAGCAGTTTATACGCGACTGATACGCAGTATTTT CASSLYATDTQYF
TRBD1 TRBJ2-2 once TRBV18 TGTGCCAGCTCACCACCGGGGACAGGGACCACCGGGGAGCTGTTTTTT CASSPPGTGTTGELFF
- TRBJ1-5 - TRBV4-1 TGCGCCAGCAGCCAAGTGGAGGGAACCAATCAGCCCCAGCATTTT CASSQVEGTNQPQHF
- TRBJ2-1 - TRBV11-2 TGTGCCAGCAGCCGCACATTGAGCTCCTACAATGAGCAGTTCTTC CASSRTLSSYNEQFF